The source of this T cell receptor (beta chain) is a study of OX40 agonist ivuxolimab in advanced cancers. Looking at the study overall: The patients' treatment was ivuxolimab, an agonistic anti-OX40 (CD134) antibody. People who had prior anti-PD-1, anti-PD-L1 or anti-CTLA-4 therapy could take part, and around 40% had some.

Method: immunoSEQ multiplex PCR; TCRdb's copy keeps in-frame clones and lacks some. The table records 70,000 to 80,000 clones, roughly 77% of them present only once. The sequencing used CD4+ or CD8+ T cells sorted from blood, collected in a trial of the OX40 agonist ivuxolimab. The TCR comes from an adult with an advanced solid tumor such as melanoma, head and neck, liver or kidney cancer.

Here the CDR3 DNA reads TGTGCCAGCAGCTTGCTCTCGGGAGTTAATGAGCAGTTCTTC. Protein sequence: CASSLLSGVNEQFF. V and J are TRBV5-4 and TRBJ2-1; possibly TRBD2 for D (6 bases). V was cut by 1 base and J by 7 bases, with 12 bases left in between. Germline CDR1 reads SGHNT; CDR2 reads YYREEE (reference sequence). This CDR3 region has 14 residues.